The clone carrying this T cell receptor (beta chain) was recorded at least ten times. The target antigen is unknown. Germline V gene sequence: CDR1 LNHDA, CDR2 SQIVND (reference sequence). Trimming took off 2 bases at V and 1 base at J, with 5 bases between the two ends. The CDR3 contains 13 residues. This entry comes from a study of T cells in Graves' hyperthyroidism and ophthalmopathy. Whole-study results and caveats: A median approximately 6.8 months before onset, the model predicted ophthalmopathy.

Amplified TCR beta CDR3 regions came from RNA transcripts. TCR CDR3 regions were first amplified by RT-PCR with HTBI primers. TCRdb reprocessed the multiplex PCR reads via MiXCR and lists one record per CDR3 protein. The table records over 700,000 distinct CDR3 sequences, 35% to 45% of them present only once. Diagnosis of hyperthyroidism was new in patients aged 18 to 65, and its duration was under 2 months. The chain links TRBV19 to TRBJ1-1; D unclear. This sequence originates from a young man with Graves' hyperthyroidism. Sequenced sample: blood. This CDR3 reads CASSITENTEAFF. For the CDR3, the DNA is TGTGCCAGTAGTATAACTGAGAACACTGAAGCTTTCTTT.